One T cell receptor beta chain is described in this entry. Its specificity is not known. It was healthy bone marrow donors who served as donors. The data were obtained in a study of cytomegalovirus exposure and HLA in healthy donors. Regarding the study as a whole: Cytomegalovirus status was reportedly diagnosed by the classifier with high specificity and sensitivity.

The primer mix had 60 Vbeta and 13 Jbeta primers. In the study's own analysis: Counted up in a later analysis, unique TCR beta chains came to about 80 million, with around 10 million shared. The table came from immunoSEQ multiplex PCR; TCRdb's copy has only in-frame clones and leaves some out. V, J and clone size derive from that table, while D and trimming were established from the DNA sequence. The data show 130,000 to 150,000 clones, about 70% seen once. Sequencing used PBMCs. This TCR derives from a man between 18 and 35 years old in good health and CMV-seronegative.

CDR3 region: CASSLGETRTPTPGDIQYF. In DNA, the CDR3 is TGTGCCAGCAGCTTAGGGGAGACGCGAACGCCGACCCCTGGAGACATTCAGTACTTC. The genes are TRBV7-8 and TRBJ2-4; D might be TRBD2 (5 bases). Looked up from germline, CDR1 is SGHVS and CDR2 is FQNEAQ. Trimming took off 1 base at V and 8 bases at J, with 27 bases between the two ends. The CDR3 runs to 19 residues.